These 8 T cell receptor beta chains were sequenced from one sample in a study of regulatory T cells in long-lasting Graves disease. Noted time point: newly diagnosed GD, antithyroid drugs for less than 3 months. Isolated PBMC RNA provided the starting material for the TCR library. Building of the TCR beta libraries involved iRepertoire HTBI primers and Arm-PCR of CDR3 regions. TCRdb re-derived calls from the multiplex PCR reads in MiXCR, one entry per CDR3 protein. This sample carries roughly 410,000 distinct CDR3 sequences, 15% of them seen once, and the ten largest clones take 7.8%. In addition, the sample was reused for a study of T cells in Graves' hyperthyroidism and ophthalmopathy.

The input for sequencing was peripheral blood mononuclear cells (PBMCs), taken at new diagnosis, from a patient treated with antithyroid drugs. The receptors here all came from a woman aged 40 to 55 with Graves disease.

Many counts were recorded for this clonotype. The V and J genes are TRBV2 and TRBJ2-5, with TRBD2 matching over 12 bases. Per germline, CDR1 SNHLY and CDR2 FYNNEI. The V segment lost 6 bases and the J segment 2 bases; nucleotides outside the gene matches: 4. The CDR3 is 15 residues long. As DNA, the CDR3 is TGTGCCAGCAGCCCCGGACTAGCGGGGCAAGAGACCCAGTACTTC. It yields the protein CASSPGLAGQETQYF.

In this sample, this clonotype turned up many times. This CDR3 reads CASSSYGGALESSYNEQFF. CDR3 bases: TGTGCCAGCAGCTCCTATGGAGGGGCCTTGGAGAGCTCCTACAATGAGCAGTTCTTC. This rearrangement joins TRBV11-2 to TRBJ2-1, with D possibly TRBD2 on 6 matching bases. V dropped 4 bases and J dropped 0 bases, with 22 bases sitting between them. Looked up from germline, CDR1 is SGHAT and CDR2 is FQNNGV. The length of the CDR3 is 19 residues.

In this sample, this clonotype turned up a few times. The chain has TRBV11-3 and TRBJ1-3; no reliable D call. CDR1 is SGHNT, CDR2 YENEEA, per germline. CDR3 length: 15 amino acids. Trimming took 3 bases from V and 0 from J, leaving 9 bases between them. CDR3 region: CASSFGGNSGNTIYF. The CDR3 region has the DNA TGTGCCAGCAGCTTCGGAGGGAACTCTGGAAACACCATATATTTT.

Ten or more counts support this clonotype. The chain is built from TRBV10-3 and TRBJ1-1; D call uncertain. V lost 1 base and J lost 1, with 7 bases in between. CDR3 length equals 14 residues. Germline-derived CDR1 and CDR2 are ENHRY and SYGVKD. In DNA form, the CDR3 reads TGTGCCATCAGTGAGTGGCAACAGAACACTGAAGCTTTCTTT. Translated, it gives CAISEWQQNTEAFF.

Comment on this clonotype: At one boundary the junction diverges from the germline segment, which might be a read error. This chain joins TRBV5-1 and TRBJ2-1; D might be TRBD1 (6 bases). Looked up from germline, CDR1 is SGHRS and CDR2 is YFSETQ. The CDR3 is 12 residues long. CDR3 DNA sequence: TGCGCCAGCAGCACAGGGTTCGATGAGCAGTGCTTC. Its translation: CASSTGFDEQCF.

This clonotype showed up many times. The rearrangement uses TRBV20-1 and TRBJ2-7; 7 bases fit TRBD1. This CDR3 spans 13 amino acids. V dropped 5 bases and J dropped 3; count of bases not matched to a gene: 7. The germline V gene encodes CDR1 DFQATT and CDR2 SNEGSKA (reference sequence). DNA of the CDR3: TGCAGTGCTCCCGGGACAGCCATCTACGAGCAGTACTTC. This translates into CSAPGTAIYEQYF.

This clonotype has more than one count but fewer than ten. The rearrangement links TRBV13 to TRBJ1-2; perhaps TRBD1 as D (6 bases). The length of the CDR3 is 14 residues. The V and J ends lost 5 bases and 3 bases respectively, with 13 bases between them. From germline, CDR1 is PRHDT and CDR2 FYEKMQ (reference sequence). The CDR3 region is CASSPRTADYGYTF. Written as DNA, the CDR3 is TGTGCCAGCAGCCCCAGGACAGCAGACTATGGCTACACCTTC.

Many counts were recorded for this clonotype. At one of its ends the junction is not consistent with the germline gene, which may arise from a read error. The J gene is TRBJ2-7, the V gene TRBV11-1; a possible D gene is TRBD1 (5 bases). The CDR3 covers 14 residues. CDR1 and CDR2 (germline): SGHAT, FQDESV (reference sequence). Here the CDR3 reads CASSSTSGFYEQYF. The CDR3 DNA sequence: TGCGCCAGCAGCTCCACCTCAGGGTTTTACGAGCAGTACTTC.